These 27 T cell receptor beta chains came from one sample sequenced in a study of blood T cell repertoires in COVID-19. Generated by immunoSEQ multiplex PCR, the TCRdb table keeps only in-frame clones and is missing some. The sample includes approximately 240,000 clones, over 75% of them seen just once. Sequencing was carried out using peripheral blood. The receptors were gathered from a middle-aged woman who had recovered from COVID-19.

J is TRBJ2-1 and V is TRBV7-9; the D is unclear. Trimming removed 5 bases from V and 5 bases from J, with 7 bases in between. This CDR3 region has 12 residues. The germline gives CDR1 SEHNR, CDR2 FQNEAQ (reference sequence). The CDR3 bases are TGTGCCAGCAGCCAGTTAAACAATGAGCAGTTCTTC. It translates to CASSQLNNEQFF.

The V call is TRBV10-3, the J call TRBJ2-7; D not resolved. The germline CDR1 and CDR2 sequences are ENHRY and SYGVKD. The CDR3 is 11 residues long. V lost 0 bases and J 7 bases, leaving 4 bases between the germline ends. The CDR3 DNA is TGTGCCATCAGTGAGTCGCGGGAGCAGTACTTC. This gives the protein CAISESREQYF.

V and J are TRBV19 and TRBJ1-5; the match to TRBD1 covers 8 bases. This CDR3 is 18 amino acids long. CDR1 LNHDA and CDR2 SQIVND come from the germline V gene (reference sequence). After removal of 3 bases from V and 2 bases from J, the junction contained 12 bases not matched to a gene. The CDR3 sequence is CASSIRPGQGAGNQPQHF. In nucleotides, the CDR3 is TGTGCCAGTAGTATCCGCCCTGGCCAGGGGGCTGGCAATCAGCCCCAGCATTTT.

The chain links TRBV6-5 to TRBJ2-1; 8 nucleotides line up with TRBD2. V lost 6 bases to trimming and J lost 5 bases; unmatched junction nucleotides: 6. The CDR3 totals 14 residues. CDR1 is MNHEY and CDR2 is SVGAGI in the germline V gene. CDR3 sequence (DNA): TGTGCCAGCAGAACGGGAGGGCAGCACAATGAGCAGTTCTTC. Protein: CASRTGGQHNEQFF.

The chain employs TRBV30 and TRBJ2-2; D is possibly TRBD1 (6 bases). The CDR3 is 12 amino acids. V dropped 0 bases and J dropped 13 bases, with 12 bases sitting between them. CDR1 and CDR2 (germline): GTSNPN, SVGIG (reference sequence). The CDR3, as DNA: TGTGCCTGGAGTGTACAGGGACGAGGGCTGTTTTTT. As protein: CAWSVQGRGLFF.

V gene TRBV21-1 combines with J gene TRBJ2-1; whether TRBD2, the table's D call, matches the DNA was not checked. TRBV21-1 has pseudogene status. CDR3 length: 17 residues. The CDR3 is CASSKRKGGRASDEQFF. CDR3 DNA sequence: TGTGCCAGCAGCAAGAGAAAGGGCGGGAGGGCCTCGGATGAGCAGTTCTTC.

The J gene is TRBJ2-3, the V gene TRBV27; perhaps TRBD2 as D (7 bases). The germline CDR1 and CDR2 sequences are MNHEY and SMNVEV (reference sequence). CDR3 length: 15 residues. The V gene lost 7 bases and the J gene lost 2 bases, with 16 bases spanning the gap. CDR3 DNA sequence: TGTGCCAGCATGGGGGCGGGGGAACCCACAGATACGCAGTATTTT. It yields the protein CASMGAGEPTDTQYF.

This chain uses TRBV3-1 (or the pseudogene TRBV3-2) with TRBJ1-5; D might be TRBD1 (5 bases). Germline-derived CDR1 and CDR2 are LGHDT and YNNKEL (reference sequence). The CDR3 spans 15 residues. Trimming took 0 bases from V and 6 from J, leaving 12 bases between them. DNA for the CDR3: TGTGCCAGCAGCCAAGACCACTCCGGGGGTCAGCCCCAGCATTTT. Its protein product is CASSQDHSGGQPQHF.

The chain carries TRBV15 and TRBJ2-3; 9 positions match TRBD2. The CDR3 covers 16 residues. The V and J ends lost 0 bases and 7 bases, in that order; junction bases with no gene match: 8. From germline, CDR1 is LNHNV and CDR2 YYDKDF (reference sequence). The CDR3 spells CATSRDGREGRYTQYF. The DNA for the CDR3 is TGTGCCACCAGCAGAGACGGGCGGGAGGGCAGGTATACGCAGTATTTT.

Only one count was recorded for this clone. The chain has TRBV4-3 and TRBJ2-1; 14 nucleotides align to TRBD2. Germline-derived CDR1 and CDR2 are LGHNA and YSLEER. This CDR3 has 15 amino acids. Losses at the gene ends were 7 bases for V and 6 bases for J; bases not matched to a gene: 5. The CDR3 sequence: CASTHGTSGGNEQFF. The CDR3 DNA sequence: TGCGCCAGCACTCACGGGACTAGCGGGGGCAATGAGCAGTTCTTC.

The chain has TRBV27 and TRBJ1-3, with D possibly matching TRBD1 (6 bases). The germline gives CDR1 MNHEY, CDR2 SMNVEV (reference sequence). V was trimmed by 0 bases and J by 0 bases, leaving 9 bases between them. The CDR3 covers 16 residues. CDR3 in DNA: TGTGCCAGCAGTTTATCGAGGGGGATCTCTGGAAACACCATATATTTT. Translating gives CASSLSRGISGNTIYF.

This chain uses TRBV9 with TRBJ2-7, with 12 bases that match TRBD2. The germline V gene encodes CDR1 SGDLS and CDR2 YYNGEE. V was clipped by 3 bases and J by 7 bases; unmatched bases: 5. The CDR3 consists of 14 residues. The CDR3: CASSASGGAGEQYF. The CDR3 coding sequence is TGTGCCAGCAGCGCTAGCGGGGGGGCTGGGGAGCAGTACTTC.

This clone was detected once. The V gene is TRBV5-6, the J gene TRBJ2-1, with 11 bases fitting TRBD2. The germline CDR1 and CDR2 sequences are SGHDT and YYEEEE. CDR3 size: 15 residues. V dropped 5 bases and J dropped 4; count of bases not matched to a gene: 5. This CDR3 reads CASSYRTSGYNEQFF. CDR3 in DNA: TGTGCCAGCAGTTACCGGACTAGCGGGTACAATGAGCAGTTCTTC.

The chain links TRBV5-1 to TRBJ1-2; the match to TRBD1 covers 9 bases. J was trimmed by 4 bases and V by 0 bases; bases with no gene match: 7. Germline V gene lookup returns CDR1 SGHRS and CDR2 YFSETQ. This CDR3 contains 16 residues. The CDR3 nucleotides are TGCGCCAGCAGCTTGGCGACTACAGGGGGCGGCTATGGCTACACCTTC. It codes for CASSLATTGGGYGYTF.

The gene calls are TRBV4-1 and TRBJ2-7, with TRBD1 as a possible D gene (5 bases). The V and J ends lost 0 bases and 2 bases respectively, with 8 bases between them. CDR1 is MGHRA and CDR2 is YSYEKL in the germline V gene. The CDR3 runs to 14 residues. The CDR3 loop reads CASSQDSDTYEQYF. The CDR3 DNA reads as TGCGCCAGCAGCCAAGATTCGGACACCTACGAGCAGTACTTC.

The rearrangement uses TRBV9 and TRBJ1-2; the match to TRBD1 covers 11 bases. CDR3 length equals 17 residues. V gave up 0 bases and J gave up 0 bases; unmatched junction bases: 4. CDR1 is SGDLS, CDR2 YYNGEE, per germline. The CDR3 sequence: CASSVGGTGGANYGYTF. The CDR3 DNA reads as TGTGCCAGCAGCGTAGGGGGGACAGGGGGAGCTAACTATGGCTACACCTTC.

The genes are TRBV18 and TRBJ2-7; TRBD1 agrees at 7 bases. The length of the CDR3 is 14 residues. V was clipped by 3 bases and J by 6 bases; unmatched bases: 8. Per the germline V gene, CDR1 is KGHSH and CDR2 is LQKENI. CDR3 amino acids: CASSPDRAVSEQYF. The DNA for the CDR3 is TGTGCCAGCTCACCCGACAGGGCCGTGAGCGAGCAGTACTTC.

The chain recombines TRBV28 with TRBJ1-5, with D tentatively TRBD1 (6 bases). The CDR3 has 15 amino acids. Germline-derived CDR1 and CDR2 are MDHEN and SYDVKM. With 3 bases removed from V and 7 bases from J, the gap between germline ends came to 16 bases. In nucleotides, the CDR3 is TGTGCCAGCAGTTTCCGTCAACAGGGATGGCAGCCCCAGCATTTT. It specifies CASSFRQQGWQPQHF.

The chain joins TRBV5-5 to TRBJ2-2; 7 positions match TRBD1. With V trimmed by 0 bases and J by 5 bases, 7 bases remained unmatched. This CDR3 is built from 16 residues. Germline V gene lookup returns CDR1 SGHKS and CDR2 YYEKEE (reference sequence). For the CDR3, the DNA is TGTGCCAGCAGCTTGGTTGGCAGGGGGTGGACCGGGGAGCTGTTTTTT. It translates to CASSLVGRGWTGELFF.

This chain links TRBV27 with TRBJ2-7; TRBD2 aligns across 12 bases. The CDR3 extends over 14 amino acids. The junction had 2 bases not matched to a gene; V was cut back by 6 bases and J by 2 bases. Germline assignment: CDR1 MNHEY and CDR2 SMNVEV (reference sequence). The CDR3 DNA reads TGTGCCAGCAGGGGACTAGCGGGCGCCTACGAGCAGTACTTC. Translation gives CASRGLAGAYEQYF.

V usage is TRBV15 and J usage is TRBJ2-1; the D gene is possibly TRBD1 (6 bases). CDR3 length: 18 amino acids. Trimming removed 5 bases from V and 0 bases from J, with 20 bases in between. Germline CDR1 LNHNV, CDR2 YYDKDF (reference sequence). The CDR3 region is CATSRRTQGRGSYNEQFF. As DNA, the CDR3 is TGTGCCACCAGCCGCAGAACACAGGGTCGGGGCTCCTACAATGAGCAGTTCTTC.

In this sample, this clone turned up many times. The chain carries TRBV7-9 and TRBJ1-2; 9 bases line up with TRBD1. The germline V gene has CDR1 SEHNR and CDR2 FQNEAQ (reference sequence). This CDR3 is built from 15 residues. The junction had 6 bases not matched to a gene; V was cut back by 3 bases and J by 4 bases. The CDR3 region is CASSLGQGEGYGYTF. CDR3 nucleotide sequence: TGTGCCAGCAGCTTGGGACAGGGAGAGGGCTATGGCTACACCTTC.

The V call is TRBV18, the J call TRBJ2-2; no clear D gene. This CDR3 contains 13 residues. Germline-derived CDR1 and CDR2 are KGHSH and LQKENI. V was pared by 3 bases and J by 4 bases, with 6 bases between. The CDR3 coding sequence is TGTGCCAGCTCACCTTCCAGCACCGGGGAGCTGTTTTTT. Its translation: CASSPSSTGELFF.

This chain connects TRBV27 to TRBJ2-7, with 8 positions matching TRBD1. Per the germline V gene, CDR1 is MNHEY and CDR2 is SMNVEV (reference sequence). V gave up 4 bases and J gave up 5 bases; unmatched junction bases: 7. This CDR3 is built from 14 residues. CDR3 in DNA: TGTGCCAGCAGTTACAGGACAGGGACCAACGAGCAGTACTTC. This sequence encodes CASSYRTGTNEQYF.

The chain is built from TRBV4-3 and TRBJ2-3; possibly TRBD1 for D (6 bases). This CDR3 spans 16 amino acids. The germline V gene encodes CDR1 LGHNA and CDR2 YSLEER. V lost 0 bases and J 3 bases, leaving 13 bases between the germline ends. CDR3 amino acids: CASSQDGGLVTDTQYF. CDR3 DNA sequence: TGCGCCAGCAGCCAAGATGGGGGCCTAGTGACAGATACGCAGTATTTT.

The chain links TRBV28 to TRBJ2-3; 8 positions agree with TRBD2. The junction had 5 bases not matched to a gene; V was cut back by 3 bases and J by 6 bases. The CDR3 runs to 14 residues. CDR1 and CDR2 (germline): MDHEN, SYDVKM. This CDR3 is CASSFSGGRDTQYF. CDR3 bases: TGTGCCAGCAGTTTCAGCGGGGGTAGGGATACGCAGTATTTT.

As concerns this clone: Other DNA sequences in this sample translate to the same CDR3. The chain employs TRBV15 and TRBJ2-1, with TRBD2 identical over 8 bases. V gave up 0 bases and J gave up 1 base; unmatched junction bases: 5. The CDR3 spans 17 residues. Germline CDR1 and CDR2: LNHNV and YYDKDF (reference sequence). CDR3 loop: CATSRDPPSGSYNEQFF. The CDR3 region has the DNA TGTGCCACCAGCAGAGATCCCCCTAGCGGGTCCTACAATGAGCAGTTCTTC.